These 20 T cell receptor beta chains were all obtained from the same sample, sequenced in a study of cytomegalovirus exposure and HLA in healthy donors. Amplification used 60 Vbeta primers and 13 Jbeta primers. Sequenced by immunoSEQ multiplex PCR; TCRdb stores in-frame clones only, minus some. Counted here are about 130,000 clones, roughly 74% occurring once; the ten biggest clones make up around 4%. The sample consisted of PBMCs. Source of these receptors: a woman between 50 and 59 years old in good health and CMV-seropositive.

The genes are TRBV29-1 and TRBJ2-1, with 13 bases that match TRBD2. Germline CDR1 SQVTM, CDR2 ANQGSEA. The V and J ends lost 7 bases and 9 bases, in that order; junction bases with no gene match: 9. CDR3 size: 14 residues. In DNA, the CDR3 is TGCAGCGCCGCGAGACTAGCGGGGGGAAGTGAGCAGTTCTTC. Translation gives CSAARLAGGSEQFF.

The CDR3 protein is CASSLGQTNTGELFF. The CDR3 nucleotides read TGTGCCAGCTCACTAGGACAGACGAACACCGGGGAGCTGTTTTTT. V and J are TRBV18 and TRBJ2-2; TRBD1 is a possible D gene (6 bases). Germline lookup yields CDR1 KGHSH and CDR2 LQKENI. The CDR3 consists of 15 residues. The V end was cut by 4 bases, the J end by 0 bases, with 9 bases between.

The rearrangement links TRBV4-1 to TRBJ1-4; a weak D match, TRBD1 (6 bases). Germline V gives CDR1 MGHRA, CDR2 YSYEKL. Deletions cut 4 bases from V and 3 bases from J, with 18 bases between. The length of the CDR3 is 17 residues. This chain's CDR3 is CASSRPTRGFANEKLFF. CDR3 bases: TGCGCCAGCAGCCGTCCAACCAGGGGTTTCGCTAATGAAAAACTGTTTTTT.

The rearrangement joins TRBV30 to TRBJ1-5, with 9 bases fitting TRBD1. V lost 2 bases to trimming and J lost 6 bases; unmatched junction nucleotides: 5. The germline V gene has CDR1 GTSNPN and CDR2 SVGIG (reference sequence). The CDR3 runs 14 residues. The CDR3 nucleotides are TGTGCCTGGAGTACAGGGGGCCTGGGTCAGCCCCAGCATTTT. This gives the protein CAWSTGGLGQPQHF.

This rearrangement joins TRBV18 to TRBJ1-6; weak D call: TRBD1 (5 bases). The germline CDR1 and CDR2 sequences are KGHSH and LQKENI. CDR3 size: 15 residues. Trimming cost V 3 bases and J 8 bases, with 14 bases left between them. CDR3 in DNA: TGTGCCAGCTCACCGGTCCTCCAGGGCGATTCACCCCTCCACTTT. As protein: CASSPVLQGDSPLHF.

The rearrangement joins TRBV6-1 to TRBJ2-3; 7 positions match TRBD2. The germline CDR1 and CDR2 sequences are MNHNS and SASEGT. The CDR3 is 12 residues long. Trimming took 8 bases from V and 4 from J; bases not matched to a gene: 3. In DNA form, the CDR3 reads TGTGCCAGCCGACTAGCATCAGATACGCAGTATTTT. It yields the protein CASRLASDTQYF.

This clone was picked up one time. The gene calls are TRBV7-2 and TRBJ2-7; 10 bases map to TRBD2. V was clipped by 5 bases and J by 0 bases; unmatched bases: 13. The CDR3 consists of 18 residues. Germline CDR1 is SGHTA and CDR2 is FQGNSA. The CDR3 reads CASSRAERGGFSSYEQYF. The CDR3, as DNA: TGTGCCAGCAGCCGAGCCGAGCGGGGGGGCTTTAGCTCCTACGAGCAGTACTTC.

J is TRBJ1-2 and V is TRBV27, with D perhaps TRBD1 (5 bases). V was pared by 3 bases and J by 3 bases, with 8 bases between. The CDR3 totals 13 residues. Germline CDR1 is MNHEY and CDR2 is SMNVEV (reference sequence). CDR3 sequence reads: CASSFGRDYGYTF. In DNA, the CDR3 is TGTGCCAGCAGTTTCGGCAGGGACTATGGCTACACCTTC.

The chain has TRBV7-9 and TRBJ2-3; 9 positions agree with TRBD2. The CDR3 contains 15 residues. Germline loops: CDR1 SEHNR, CDR2 FQNEAQ (reference sequence). The trim removed 8 bases at V and 4 bases at J, leaving 10 bases unmatched. In DNA, the CDR3 is TGTGCCAGCCGAACAAGCGGGGGGTTCCCAGATACGCAGTATTTT. Its translation: CASRTSGGFPDTQYF.

The chain has TRBV7-9 and TRBJ2-4, with 10 bases fitting TRBD2. There are 16 residues in the CDR3. After removal of 2 bases from V and 0 bases from J, the junction contained 1 base not matched to a gene. Germline CDR1 and CDR2: SEHNR and FQNEAQ (reference sequence). The CDR3 coding sequence is TGTGCCAGCAGCTTACTAGCGGGAGCAGCCAAAAACATTCAGTACTTC. It is translated as CASSLLAGAAKNIQYF.

The V call is TRBV6-4, the J call TRBJ1-2, with D maybe TRBD1 (6 bases). V was shortened by 3 bases and J by 6 bases, with 11 bases between the two germline ends. The CDR3 contains 13 residues. The V gene's germline CDR1 is MRHNA and CDR2 SNTAGT. The CDR3 nucleotides read TGTGCCAGCAGTGATTCGACAGGTGATGGCTACACCTTC. Its translation: CASSDSTGDGYTF.

V and J are TRBV29-1 and TRBJ1-4; the D gene is possibly TRBD1 (5 bases). CDR3 length: 13 amino acids. The V end was cut by 5 bases, the J end by 6 bases, with 13 bases between. Germline CDR1 reads SQVTM; CDR2 reads ANQGSEA. In DNA, the CDR3 is TGCAGCGTTCCTGGGGGGGAAGATGAAAAACTGTTTTTT. It translates to CSVPGGEDEKLFF. The complete variable domain, with remaining parts taken from reference TRBV29-1 and TRBJ1-4, reads SAVISQKPSRDICQRGTSLTIQCQVDSQVTMMFWYRQQPGQSLTLIATANQGSEATYESGFVIDKFPISRPNLTFSTLTVSNMSPEDSSIYLCSVPGGEDEKLFFGSGTQLSVL.

The chain recombines TRBV2 with TRBJ1-6; maybe TRBD1 (5 bases). The CDR3 consists of 17 residues. Germline values: CDR1 SNHLY, CDR2 FYNNEI. V was shortened by 4 bases and J by 3 bases, with 16 bases between the two germline ends. In nucleotides, the CDR3 is TGTGCCAGCAGTGGCTCAGGGTCGCGGGGCTATAATTCACCCCTCCACTTT. It encodes CASSGSGSRGYNSPLHF.

The CDR3 is CASSRQGTSPETQYF. The CDR3 DNA reads as TGTGCCAGCAGCCGACAAGGGACTAGCCCTGAGACCCAGTACTTC. This sequence joins TRBV11-2 and TRBJ2-5; TRBD2 matches 9 bases. After removal of 5 bases from V and 5 bases from J, the junction contained 9 bases not matched to a gene. From germline, CDR1 is SGHAT and CDR2 FQNNGV. The CDR3 covers 15 residues.

Only a few counts were recorded for this clone. The chain is built from TRBV6-1 and TRBJ2-1; TRBD2 agrees at 14 bases. Per the germline V gene, CDR1 is MNHNS and CDR2 is SASEGT. The CDR3 covers 12 residues. Here the CDR3 reads CAAGLAGDEQFF. For the CDR3, the DNA is TGTGCGGCGGGACTAGCGGGGGATGAGCAGTTCTTC.

V gene TRBV29-1 combines with J gene TRBJ1-1; TRBD1 matches 12 bases. The CDR3 runs to 13 residues. The J segment lost 6 bases and the V segment lost 6 bases, leaving 5 bases of the junction unmatched. Germline V gives CDR1 SQVTM, CDR2 ANQGSEA. CDR3 sequence: CSVGQGAGAEAFF. The CDR3 coding sequence is TGCAGCGTGGGACAGGGGGCTGGGGCTGAAGCTTTCTTT.

This clone appeared a few times. The V and J genes are TRBV19 and TRBJ1-1; D gene ambiguous. V was clipped by 3 bases and J by 0 bases, with 11 bases between them. The CDR3 has 15 amino acids. The germline gives CDR1 LNHDA, CDR2 SQIVND (reference sequence). The CDR3 loop reads CASSIYVFMNTEAFF. CDR3 in DNA: TGTGCCAGTAGTATCTACGTTTTCATGAACACTGAAGCTTTCTTT.

This clone appeared a single time. The V call is TRBV5-1, the J call TRBJ1-4, with D unresolved. The CDR3 length is 14 residues. V lost 4 bases, J lost 5 bases, and 12 bases lay in between. Germline CDR1 reads SGHRS; CDR2 reads YFSETQ. The CDR3 reads CASSLSGKNEKLFF. The CDR3 DNA reads as TGCGCCAGCAGCCTCTCCGGGAAAAATGAAAAACTGTTTTTT.

This clone was detected once. The rearrangement links TRBV27 to TRBJ2-5, with a tentative D call TRBD2 (7 bases). Between the trimmed V and J ends, which lost 3 bases and 5 bases, there was a span of 13 bases. The germline V gene has CDR1 MNHEY and CDR2 SMNVEV (reference sequence). The CDR3 runs to 14 residues. CDR3 DNA: TGTGCCAGCAGTTTTGGGGGGGCGAGGGAGACCCAGTACTTC. The encoded protein is CASSFGGARETQYF.

This chain links TRBV28 with TRBJ2-7; D remains unclear. Germline CDR1 is MDHEN and CDR2 is SYDVKM. There are 11 residues in the CDR3. V was trimmed by 4 bases and J by 5 bases, leaving 6 bases between them. The CDR3 reads CASSSFDEQYF. The CDR3 coding sequence is TGTGCCAGCAGTTCCTTTGACGAGCAGTACTTC.